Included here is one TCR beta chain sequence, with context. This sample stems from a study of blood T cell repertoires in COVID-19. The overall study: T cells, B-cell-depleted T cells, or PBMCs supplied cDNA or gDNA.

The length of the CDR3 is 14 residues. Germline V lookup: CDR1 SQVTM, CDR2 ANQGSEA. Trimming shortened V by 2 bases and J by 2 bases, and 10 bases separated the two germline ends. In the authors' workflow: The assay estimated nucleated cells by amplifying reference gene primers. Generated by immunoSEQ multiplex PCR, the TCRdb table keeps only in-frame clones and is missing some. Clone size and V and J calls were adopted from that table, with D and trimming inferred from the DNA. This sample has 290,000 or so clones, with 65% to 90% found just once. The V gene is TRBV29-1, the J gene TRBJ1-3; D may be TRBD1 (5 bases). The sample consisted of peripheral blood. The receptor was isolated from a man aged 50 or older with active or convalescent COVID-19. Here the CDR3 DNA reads TGCAGCGTTGAACTAGGGGCCACTGGAAACACCATATATTTT. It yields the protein CSVELGATGNTIYF. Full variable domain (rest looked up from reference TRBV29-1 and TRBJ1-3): SAVISQKPSRDICQRGTSLTIQCQVDSQVTMMFWYRQQPGQSLTLIATANQGSEATYESGFVIDKFPISRPNLTFSTLTVSNMSPEDSSIYLCSVELGATGNTIYFGEGSWLTVV.